The 17 T cell receptor beta chains in this list originate from one sample, sequenced in a study of cytomegalovirus exposure and HLA in healthy donors. A multiplex PCR was run with 60 Vbeta primers and 13 Jbeta primers. Assay used: immunoSEQ multiplex PCR; TCRdb lists only in-frame clones, some missing. The data contain some 200,000 clones, approximately 70% of them singletons. The sample was PBMCs. All receptors come from a woman aged 25 to 39 in good health and CMV-seronegative.

The V and J genes are TRBV25-1 and TRBJ1-3; maybe TRBD1 (5 bases). Germline CDR1 and CDR2: MGHDK and SYGVNS. V lost 8 bases, J lost 0 bases, and 14 bases lay in between. CDR3 size: 15 residues. For the CDR3, the DNA is TGTGCCAGCCGACCAGGGAAGAGCTCTGGAAACACCATATATTTT. It specifies CASRPGKSSGNTIYF.

Comments on this clone: One end of the junction varies from germline; a read error may be responsible. The chain joins TRBV7-9 to TRBJ1-2, with D uncertain. Germline loops: CDR1 SEHNR, CDR2 FQNEAQ (reference sequence). This CDR3 spans 14 amino acids. CDR3 nucleotides: TGTTCCAGCAGCTTGTTGGGCAGCCCCTATGGCTACACCTTC. As protein: CSSSLLGSPYGYTF.

V gene TRBV29-1 combines with J gene TRBJ1-1; 7 positions match TRBD1. V was clipped by 7 bases and J by 0 bases; unmatched bases: 2. Germline V gene sequence: CDR1 SQVTM, CDR2 ANQGSEA. This CDR3 is built from 12 residues. The CDR3 nucleotides read TGCAGCGGCGACAGGGTGAACACTGAAGCTTTCTTT. This translates into CSGDRVNTEAFF.

The rearrangement joins TRBV7-6 to TRBJ2-1; D ambiguous. The CDR3 runs to 14 residues. V dropped 3 bases and J dropped 8 bases, with 14 bases sitting between them. Germline-derived CDR1 and CDR2 are SGHVS and FNYEAQ. CDR3 DNA sequence: TGTGCCAGCAGCTTGGTCCGTCAGAGCGATGAGCAGTTCTTC. Translated, it gives CASSLVRQSDEQFF.

The rearrangement uses TRBV11-2 and TRBJ2-1, with D perhaps TRBD2 (6 bases). Per germline, CDR1 SGHAT and CDR2 FQNNGV. V lost 5 bases and J lost 10, with 12 bases in between. The length of the CDR3 is 12 residues. CDR3 nucleotide sequence: TGTGCCAGCAGCCCGACGGGGGTCGAGCAGTTCTTC. Amino acids: CASSPTGVEQFF.

The chain joins TRBV4-3 to TRBJ2-3; TRBD2 aligns across 13 bases. The CDR3 runs 15 residues. V was clipped by 4 bases and J by 7 bases; unmatched bases: 5. From germline, CDR1 is LGHNA and CDR2 YSLEER. The CDR3, as DNA: TGCGCCAGCAGCCCAGGACTAGCGGGAGAACATACGCAGTATTTT. It encodes CASSPGLAGEHTQYF.

CDR3 region: CASSLRGTGKYQYF. In nucleotides, the CDR3 is TGTGCCAGCAGTTTAAGAGGGACAGGGAAATATCAGTACTTC. The chain couples TRBV27 to TRBJ2-4, with 9 bases aligning to TRBD1. Trimming cost V 2 bases and J 12 bases; bases outside gene matches: 8. The CDR3 is made up of 14 amino acids. Germline CDR1 and CDR2: MNHEY and SMNVEV (reference sequence).

J is TRBJ1-2 and V is TRBV7-9; a weak D match, TRBD1 (6 bases). The CDR3 is 17 residues long. V shed 5 bases and J shed 3 bases, with 22 bases lying between them. CDR1 and CDR2 (germline): SEHNR, FQNEAQ (reference sequence). CDR3 amino acids: CASSRSWTRGGYYGYTF. The CDR3 DNA follows: TGTGCCAGCAGCCGGTCTTGGACCCGGGGGGGCTACTATGGCTACACCTTC. Full variable domain (remainder filled in from reference TRBV7-9 and TRBJ1-2): DTGVSQNPRHKITKRGQNVTFRCDPISEHNRLYWYRQTLGQGPEFLTYFQNEAQLEKSRLLSDRFSAERPKGSFSTLEIQRTEQGDSAMYLCASSRSWTRGGYYGYTFGSGTRLTVV.

This chain links TRBV7-9 with TRBJ1-1; D ambiguous. The CDR3 is 15 amino acids. Germline V CDR1 and CDR2: SEHNR, FQNEAQ (reference sequence). V was pared by 3 bases and J by 5 bases, with 16 bases between. The CDR3 reads CASSLGGQAFTEAFF. The CDR3 nucleotides read TGTGCCAGCAGCTTGGGTGGCCAGGCGTTTACTGAAGCTTTCTTT.

This clone was detected only a few times. The chain has TRBV10-3 and TRBJ2-3; D is perhaps TRBD2 (6 bases). Germline CDR1 and CDR2: ENHRY and SYGVKD. This CDR3 contains 11 residues. Between the trimmed V and J ends, which lost 4 bases and 8 bases, there was a span of 7 bases. CDR3 bases: TGTGCCATCAGTGGGGGAGGTACGCAGTATTTT. Encoded protein: CAISGGGTQYF.

This clone appeared a few times. The chain employs TRBV29-1 and TRBJ2-3, with a weak D call TRBD1 (5 bases). The germline gives CDR1 SQVTM, CDR2 ANQGSEA. This CDR3 region has 13 residues. V lost 0 bases to trimming and J lost 4 bases, with 8 bases between them. CDR3 in amino acids: CSVEDSRADTQYF. In nucleotides, the CDR3 is TGCAGCGTTGAAGATAGCAGGGCAGATACGCAGTATTTT.

The chain links TRBV5-1 to TRBJ1-2; the D is unclear. The CDR3 is made up of 13 amino acids. V lost 5 bases and J lost 3, with 11 bases in between. The germline V gene has CDR1 SGHRS and CDR2 YFSETQ. The chain's CDR3 is CASREGADYGYTF. The CDR3 region has the DNA TGCGCCAGCAGGGAGGGCGCAGACTATGGCTACACCTTC.

The V gene is TRBV27, the J gene TRBJ2-1; a possible D gene is TRBD2 (5 bases). Germline V gene lookup returns CDR1 MNHEY and CDR2 SMNVEV (reference sequence). The CDR3 contains 13 residues. V shed 5 bases and J shed 6 bases, with 11 bases lying between them. The CDR3 is CASSLTGSNEQFF. The CDR3 DNA follows: TGTGCCAGCAGTCTGACGGGGAGCAATGAGCAGTTCTTC.

The DNA of the CDR3 is TGTGCCACCAGCAGGACGAGACAGGGTACAGATACGCAGTATTTT. The encoded protein is CATSRTRQGTDTQYF. The gene calls are TRBV15 and TRBJ2-3, with 7 bases aligning to TRBD1. The CDR3 contains 15 residues. Trimming cost V 3 bases and J 3 bases; bases outside gene matches: 6. Germline CDR1 is LNHNV and CDR2 is YYDKDF (reference sequence). The full variable domain, completed using reference TRBV15 and TRBJ2-3, is DAMVIQNPRYQVTQFGKPVTLSCSQTLNHNVMYWYQQKSSQAPKLLFHYYDKDFNNEADTPDNFQSRRPNTSFCFLDIRSPGLGDTAMYLCATSRTRQGTDTQYFGPGTRLTVL.

The chain uses TRBV5-1 and TRBJ1-1; tentative D call: TRBD1 (6 bases). Trimming shortened V by 5 bases and J by 1 base, and 15 bases separated the two germline ends. The CDR3 covers 15 residues. The germline CDR1 and CDR2 sequences are SGHRS and YFSETQ. The CDR3 protein is CASSTGRGRNTEAFF. CDR3 nucleotide sequence: TGCGCCAGCAGTACCGGGAGGGGGAGGAACACTGAAGCTTTCTTT.

This chain uses TRBV28 with TRBJ2-1; D is possibly TRBD2 (5 bases). Per the germline V gene, CDR1 is MDHEN and CDR2 is SYDVKM. With 10 bases removed from V and 0 bases from J, the gap between germline ends came to 13 bases. CDR3 length: 14 amino acids. CDR3 sequence (DNA): TGTGCCATTCGCCTCACTAGCTCCTACAATGAGCAGTTCTTC. This translates into CAIRLTSSYNEQFF.

This clone was counted a single time. This sequence joins TRBV27 and TRBJ1-5; a possible D gene is TRBD1 (6 bases). The CDR3 is made up of 14 amino acids. The germline V gene has CDR1 MNHEY and CDR2 SMNVEV (reference sequence). V was cut by 3 bases and J by 4 bases, with 10 bases left in between. This CDR3 reads CASSFSQGNQPQHF. The CDR3 region has the DNA TGTGCCAGCAGTTTCTCTCAGGGGAATCAGCCCCAGCATTTT.